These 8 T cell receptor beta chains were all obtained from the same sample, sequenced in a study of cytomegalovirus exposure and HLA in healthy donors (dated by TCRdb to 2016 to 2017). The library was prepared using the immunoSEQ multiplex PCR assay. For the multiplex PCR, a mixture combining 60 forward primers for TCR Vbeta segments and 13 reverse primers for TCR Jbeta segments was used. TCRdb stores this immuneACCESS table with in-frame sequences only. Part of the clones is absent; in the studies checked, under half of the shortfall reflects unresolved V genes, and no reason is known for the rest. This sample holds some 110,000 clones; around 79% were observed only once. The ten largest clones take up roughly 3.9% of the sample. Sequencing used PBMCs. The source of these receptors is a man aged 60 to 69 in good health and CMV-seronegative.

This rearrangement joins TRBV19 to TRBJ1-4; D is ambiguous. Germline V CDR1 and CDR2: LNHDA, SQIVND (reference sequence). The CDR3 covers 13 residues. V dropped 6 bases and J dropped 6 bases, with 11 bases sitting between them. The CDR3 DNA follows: TGTGCCAGTAGGGAACAGCCGTATGAAAAACTGTTTTTT. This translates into CASREQPYEKLFF.

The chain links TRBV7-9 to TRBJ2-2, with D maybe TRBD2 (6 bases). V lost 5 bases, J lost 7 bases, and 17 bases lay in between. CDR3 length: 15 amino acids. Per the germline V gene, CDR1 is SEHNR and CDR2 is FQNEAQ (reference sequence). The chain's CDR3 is CASSLTTGEVGELFF. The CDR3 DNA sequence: TGTGCCAGCAGCCTCACGACGGGGGAAGTCGGGGAGCTGTTTTTT.

CDR3 DNA: TGTGCCATCAGTGGGACAGGCTTCCAAGAGACCCAGTACTTC. Its protein is CAISGTGFQETQYF. V is TRBV10-3 and J is TRBJ2-5; 7 bases agree with TRBD1. V was pared by 4 bases and J by 1 base, with 3 bases of the junction left unmatched. This CDR3 is 14 amino acids long. CDR1 is ENHRY, CDR2 SYGVKD, per germline.

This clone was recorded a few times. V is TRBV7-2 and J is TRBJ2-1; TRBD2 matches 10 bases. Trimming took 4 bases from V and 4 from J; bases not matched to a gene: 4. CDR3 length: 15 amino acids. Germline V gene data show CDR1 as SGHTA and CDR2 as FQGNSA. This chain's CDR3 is CASSSLAGDYNEQFF. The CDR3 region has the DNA TGTGCCAGCAGCTCCCTAGCGGGGGATTACAATGAGCAGTTCTTC. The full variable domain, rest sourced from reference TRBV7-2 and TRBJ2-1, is GAGVSQSPSNKVTEKGKDVELRCDPISGHTALYWYRQSLGQGLEFLIYFQGNSAPDKSGLPSDRFSAERTGGSVSTLTIQRTQQEDSAVYLCASSSLAGDYNEQFFGPGTRLTVL.

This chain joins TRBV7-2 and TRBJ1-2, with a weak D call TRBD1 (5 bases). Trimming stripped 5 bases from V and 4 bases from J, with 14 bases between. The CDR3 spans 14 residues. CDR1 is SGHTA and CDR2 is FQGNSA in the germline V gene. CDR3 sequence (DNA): TGTGCCAGCAGCGGGCGGGGGGTCATCTATGGCTACACCTTC. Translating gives CASSGRGVIYGYTF.

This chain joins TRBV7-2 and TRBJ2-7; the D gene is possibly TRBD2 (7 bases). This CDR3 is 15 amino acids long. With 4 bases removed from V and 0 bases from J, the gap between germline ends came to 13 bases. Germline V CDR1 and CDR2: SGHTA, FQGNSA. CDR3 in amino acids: CASSWRGGPSYEQYF. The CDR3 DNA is TGTGCCAGCAGCTGGAGGGGGGGCCCCTCCTACGAGCAGTACTTC.

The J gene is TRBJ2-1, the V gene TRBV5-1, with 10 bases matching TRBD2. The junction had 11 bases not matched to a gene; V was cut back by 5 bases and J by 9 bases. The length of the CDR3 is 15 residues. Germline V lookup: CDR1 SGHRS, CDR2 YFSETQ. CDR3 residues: CASREAGGSSGEQFF. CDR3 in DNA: TGCGCCAGCAGAGAAGCGGGGGGGTCTTCGGGTGAGCAGTTCTTC.

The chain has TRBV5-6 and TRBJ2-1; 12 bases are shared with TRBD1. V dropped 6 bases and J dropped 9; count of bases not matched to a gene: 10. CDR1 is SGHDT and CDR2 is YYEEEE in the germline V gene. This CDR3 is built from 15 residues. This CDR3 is CASNGDRGRAGEQFF. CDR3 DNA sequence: TGTGCCAGCAACGGGGACAGGGGGCGGGCTGGTGAGCAGTTCTTC.